This passage covers 28 T cell receptor beta chains from one sample sequenced in a study of CD8 T cells in ankylosing spondylitis. TCRdb independently ran MiXCR on the 5' RACE reads; one entry per CDR3 protein. The sample contains 130,000 or so distinct CDR3 sequences, 6% to 8.5% of which appear only once. Sequenced sample: blood, either unsorted or a sorted T cell fraction (not recorded which). The receptor set was obtained from a male donor with ankylosing spondylitis or in good health (not recorded which).

Turning to this clonotype: It is likely a read error, because the conserved phenylalanine at the end of the CDR3 is missing. CDR3 amino acids: CASSDDRLNPEAFR. The CDR3 nucleotides are TGTGCCAGCAGTGACGACAGGTTGAACCCTGAAGCTTTCCGT. The chain carries TRBV12-3 or TRBV12-4 and TRBJ1-1, with D maybe TRBD1 (6 bases). This CDR3 region has 14 residues.

This clonotype was counted ten times or more. The chain couples TRBV6-5 to TRBJ1-4; 7 nucleotides match TRBD1. The germline V gene encodes CDR1 MNHEY and CDR2 SVGAGI. Germline trimming cut 4 bases from V and 6 bases from J; bases unmatched to any gene: 11. This CDR3 is built from 16 residues. The CDR3 loop is CASSFSRGQEDEKLFF. CDR3 nucleotide sequence: TGTGCCAGCAGTTTTAGTAGGGGGCAGGAGGATGAAAAACTGTTTTTT.

This clonotype was counted many times. The chain recombines TRBV20-1 with TRBJ2-4; 11 positions agree with TRBD2. CDR3 length equals 16 residues. Germline V lookup: CDR1 DFQATT, CDR2 SNEGSKA (reference sequence). Trimming at V came to 6 bases and at J to 0 bases, leaving 7 bases not matched to a gene. CDR3 protein: CSAYPGLAVAKNIQYF. As DNA, the CDR3 is TGCAGTGCCTATCCGGGACTAGCGGTAGCCAAAAACATTCAGTACTTC.

CDR3 loop: CASSLTGEATDTQYF. The CDR3 bases are TGTGCCAGCAGCCTAACGGGGGAGGCCACAGATACGCAGTATTTT. The chain couples TRBV9 to TRBJ2-3; TRBD2 might be the D (6 bases). In germline, CDR1 is SGDLS, CDR2 YYNGEE. V gave up 4 bases and J gave up 2 bases, with 14 bases separating them. The CDR3 is 15 residues long.

This clonotype has at least ten counts. The chain combines TRBV9 with TRBJ2-1; TRBD2 is a possible D gene (5 bases). The CDR3 has 15 amino acids. V lost 0 bases and J lost 2, with 9 bases in between. CDR1 SGDLS and CDR2 YYNGEE come from the germline V gene. The CDR3, as DNA: TGTGCCAGCAGCGTAGAGCGGTGGGCCTACAATGAGCAGTTCTTC. Its translation: CASSVERWAYNEQFF.

The chain couples TRBV5-1 to TRBJ2-5; 8 bases match TRBD2. V gave up 0 bases and J gave up 4 bases; unmatched junction bases: 5. Germline values: CDR1 SGHRS, CDR2 YFSETQ. The CDR3 is 15 amino acids. The CDR3 DNA is TGCGCCAGCAGCTTGGCGGGGGGGAACAGAGAGACCCAGTACTTC. This codes for CASSLAGGNRETQYF.

This clonotype was recorded many times. This rearrangement joins TRBV9 to TRBJ2-3, with 8 bases fitting TRBD1. V was clipped by 3 bases and J by 9 bases; unmatched bases: 15. The germline gives CDR1 SGDLS, CDR2 YYNGEE. This CDR3 is 16 amino acids long. CDR3: CASSATDRGGGRTQYF. CDR3 DNA sequence: TGTGCCAGCAGCGCAACAGACAGGGGAGGCGGTCGGACGCAGTATTTT.

The chain recombines TRBV7-9 with TRBJ2-3; D unclear. This CDR3 comprises 14 residues. Germline V gene lookup returns CDR1 SEHNR and CDR2 FQNEAQ (reference sequence). V was shortened by 1 base and J by 4 bases, with 9 bases between the two germline ends. The CDR3, as DNA: TGTGCCAGCAGCTTAGGAGGCTCCGCAGATACGCAGTATTTT. It is translated as CASSLGGSADTQYF.

This clonotype is categorized as hyperexpanded. This chain's CDR3 is CSAPKGQGAFMNTEAFF. DNA for the CDR3: TGCAGTGCCCCAAAGGGGCAGGGGGCCTTTATGAACACTGAAGCTTTCTTT. The rearrangement uses TRBV20-1 and TRBJ1-1; TRBD1 aligns across 8 bases. Trimming removed 6 bases from V and 0 bases from J; junction bases left unmatched: 15. This CDR3 is built from 17 residues. The germline CDR1 and CDR2 sequences are DFQATT and SNEGSKA (reference sequence).

This clonotype was recorded many times. The chain has TRBV28 and TRBJ2-1; the D gene is possibly TRBD2 (5 bases). The V gene lost 6 bases and the J gene lost 7 bases, with 10 bases spanning the gap. This CDR3 is 12 amino acids long. Germline V gene lookup returns CDR1 MDHEN and CDR2 SYDVKM. The CDR3 region is CASRAAWNEQFF. CDR3 nucleotides: TGTGCCAGCAGAGCGGCGTGGAATGAGCAGTTCTTC.

This clonotype appeared many times. The rearrangement joins TRBV27 to TRBJ1-2, with D perhaps matching TRBD1 (6 bases). CDR3 length equals 15 residues. Germline V gives CDR1 MNHEY, CDR2 SMNVEV (reference sequence). Trimming took off 8 bases at V and 0 bases at J, with 16 bases between the two ends. The CDR3 bases are TGTGCCAGCTCCCGAACAGGGAGAGCTAACTATGGCTACACCTTC. Protein product: CASSRTGRANYGYTF.

In this sample, this clonotype turned up many times. The J gene is TRBJ1-1, the V gene TRBV12-3 or TRBV12-4, with D maybe TRBD1 (5 bases). Trimming took off 6 bases at V and 0 bases at J, with 8 bases between the two ends. This CDR3 comprises 13 residues. CDR3: CASRGEMNTEAFF. The CDR3 nucleotides read TGTGCCAGCAGGGGGGAGATGAACACTGAAGCTTTCTTT.

In its sample, this clonotype was seen many times. V usage is TRBV6-1 and J usage is TRBJ2-5, with 7 bases matching TRBD1. The length of the CDR3 is 14 residues. Germline CDR1 reads MNHNS; CDR2 reads SASEGT. Unmatched junction bases numbered 4, after V lost 4 bases and J lost 2 bases. Here the CDR3 DNA reads TGTGCCAGCAGTGGAGACAGGGTACAAGAGACCCAGTACTTC. Translating gives CASSGDRVQETQYF.

This clonotype showed up many times. The chain employs TRBV9 and TRBJ1-6; D uncertain. Trimming pared 1 base from V and 14 bases from J, leaving 25 bases between. The CDR3 covers 17 residues. The germline gives CDR1 SGDLS, CDR2 YYNGEE. CDR3 protein: CASSVNPGMRRREALHF. The CDR3 DNA follows: TGTGCCAGCAGCGTAAACCCTGGAATGCGGAGAAGGGAGGCCCTCCACTTT.

This clonotype was counted at least ten times. CDR3 coding DNA: TGCGCCAGCAGCTTGGGACCTTCGGGGGGGGGGAACACTGAAGCTTTCTTT. Encoded protein: CASSLGPSGGGNTEAFF. The chain is built from TRBV5-1 and TRBJ1-1, with D perhaps matching TRBD1 (5 bases). The germline CDR1 and CDR2 sequences are SGHRS and YFSETQ. The CDR3 runs 17 residues. V dropped 0 bases and J dropped 1 base, with 16 bases sitting between them.

J is TRBJ1-5 and V is TRBV7-8; D unresolved. V lost 5 bases and J 2 bases, leaving 13 bases between the germline ends. The CDR3 consists of 15 residues. Looked up from germline, CDR1 is SGHVS and CDR2 is FQNEAQ. The CDR3 sequence is CASSLRSFGNQPQHF. The CDR3 nucleotides are TGTGCCAGCAGCCTCCGCAGCTTCGGCAATCAGCCCCAGCATTTT.

This clonotype came up many times. This rearrangement joins TRBV5-5 to TRBJ2-7; a possible D gene is TRBD2 (6 bases). V was pared by 1 base and J by 5 bases, with 16 bases between. The CDR3 runs 15 residues. Germline assignment: CDR1 SGHKS and CDR2 YYEKEE (reference sequence). In nucleotides, the CDR3 is TGTGCCAGCAGCTTGCCCCGGGACTTCCTGGACGAGCAGTACTTC. Translation gives CASSLPRDFLDEQYF.

This chain joins TRBV7-2 and TRBJ2-7; no firm D call. Germline V gives CDR1 SGHTA, CDR2 FQGNSA. The CDR3 has 15 amino acids. Trimming shortened V by 5 bases and J by 6 bases, and 20 bases separated the two germline ends. The CDR3 loop is CASSPTGLQTAEQYF. CDR3 DNA sequence: TGTGCCAGCAGCCCCACCGGGCTACAAACCGCCGAGCAGTACTTC.

The table lists this clonotype with many counts. The chain couples TRBV5-1 to TRBJ1-4, with no clear D. This CDR3 comprises 15 residues. Per the germline V gene, CDR1 is SGHRS and CDR2 is YFSETQ. Trimming removed 4 bases at V and 8 bases at J, with 18 bases between. In DNA form, the CDR3 reads TGCGCCAGCAGCCCCCGGAGTGCAGTAGGGGAAAAACTGTTTTTT. The encoded protein is CASSPRSAVGEKLFF.

This clonotype was seen repeatedly, ten times or more. The chain links TRBV5-5 to TRBJ2-5, with D unresolved. The length of the CDR3 is 12 residues. The V gene lost 6 bases and the J gene lost 5 bases, with 11 bases spanning the gap. Germline lookup yields CDR1 SGHKS and CDR2 YYEKEE (reference sequence). The CDR3 loop reads CASIAPTETQYF. The CDR3 nucleotides read TGTGCCAGCATCGCTCCAACGGAGACCCAGTACTTC.

This sequence joins TRBV20-1 and TRBJ2-3; tentative D call: TRBD2 (5 bases). Trimming stripped 6 bases from V and 8 bases from J, with 15 bases between. Germline assignment: CDR1 DFQATT and CDR2 SNEGSKA (reference sequence). This CDR3 region has 12 residues. Here the CDR3 reads CSAPRGWGTQYF. CDR3 bases: TGCAGTGCCCCCAGAGGGTGGGGTACGCAGTATTTT.

This clonotype was counted at least ten times. CDR3 amino acids: CASRPTGYTYNEQFF. The DNA of the CDR3 is TGTGCCAGCAGACCGACAGGGTACACCTACAATGAGCAGTTCTTC. This chain connects TRBV12-3 or TRBV12-4 to TRBJ2-1; 7 bases are shared with TRBD1. The V segment lost 6 bases and the J segment 2 bases; nucleotides outside the gene matches: 7. This CDR3 region has 15 residues.

This clonotype was detected ten times or more. This sequence joins TRBV20-1 and TRBJ2-1, with D hard to call. The CDR3 runs 12 residues. Per the germline V gene, CDR1 is DFQATT and CDR2 is SNEGSKA (reference sequence). Trimming cost V 5 bases and J 4 bases, with 9 bases left between them. The CDR3 DNA reads as TGCAGTGCTCCTCTAACTTACAATGAGCAGTTCTTC. Protein sequence: CSAPLTYNEQFF.

This clonotype was seen repeatedly, ten times or more. The gene calls are TRBV7-2 and TRBJ2-7, with 9 positions matching TRBD2. The CDR3 has 15 amino acids. CDR1 and CDR2 (germline): SGHTA, FQGNSA. J was trimmed by 2 bases and V by 4 bases; bases with no gene match: 6. The CDR3, as DNA: TGTGCCAGCAGCTCGACTAGCGGACCTACCTACGAGCAGTACTTC. Its translation: CASSSTSGPTYEQYF.

At least ten counts were recorded for this clonotype. The rearrangement joins TRBV5-5 to TRBJ2-7; 7 nucleotides line up with TRBD1. The ends lost 4 bases at V and 3 bases at J; junction bases unmatched: 7. CDR1 is SGHKS and CDR2 is YYEKEE in the germline V gene (reference sequence). The CDR3 is 14 residues long. Here the CDR3 DNA reads TGTGCCAGCAGCCCCAGGGACAGAGACTACGAGCAGTACTTC. Its translation is CASSPRDRDYEQYF.

This clonotype was counted ten times or more. In DNA, the CDR3 is TGCAGCGTTGTGTTGGGGACAGGGGGTTTTTCGTCCTACAATGAGCAGTTCTTC. This gives the protein CSVVLGTGGFSSYNEQFF. The genes are TRBV29-1 and TRBJ2-1; 11 bases match TRBD1. V was pared by 4 bases and J by 1 base, with 12 bases of the junction left unmatched. The CDR3 is 18 residues long. Germline V gene sequence: CDR1 SQVTM, CDR2 ANQGSEA.

This clonotype has a count of ten or more. This rearrangement joins TRBV20-1 to TRBJ2-7; a weak D match, TRBD2 (5 bases). The V end lost 1 base, the J end lost 2 bases, and 12 bases lay between the germline ends. The CDR3 totals 14 residues. Per the germline V gene, CDR1 is DFQATT and CDR2 is SNEGSKA (reference sequence). The CDR3 here is CSARAQRSPYEQYF. CDR3 DNA: TGCAGTGCTAGAGCGCAGCGGTCACCCTACGAGCAGTACTTC.

This clonotype was observed many times. The chain uses TRBV18 and TRBJ2-7, with 7 bases lining up with TRBD1. The germline V gene encodes CDR1 KGHSH and CDR2 LQKENI. V gave up 3 bases and J gave up 3 bases; unmatched junction bases: 2. This CDR3 region has 13 residues. The CDR3 loop reads CASSPGQHYEQYF. The CDR3 bases are TGTGCCAGCTCACCGGGACAGCACTACGAGCAGTACTTC.